These 21 T cell receptor beta chains were sequenced from one sample in a study of blood T cells in healthy people across ages. For the second PCR, which ran for about 6 to 11 cycles, a sample-barcoded 5' primer and a J-beta primer mix were used. Via MiXCR, TCRdb re-called the 5' RACE reads, giving one row per CDR3 protein. The sample lists over 950,000 distinct CDR3 sequences, roughly 51% occurring once. The sequenced sample was blood. The receptors here all came from an older woman in good health.

The rearrangement joins TRBV27 to TRBJ2-1; D may match TRBD1 or TRBD2 (5 bases each). The CDR3 contains 11 residues. Germline V lookup: CDR1 MNHEY, CDR2 SMNVEV (reference sequence). Trimming took 9 bases from V and 8 from J, leaving 11 bases between them. This CDR3 reads CASLRGDEQFF. CDR3 sequence (DNA): TGTGCCAGTCTCCGAGGGGATGAGCAGTTCTTC.

Regarding this clonotype: This may stem from a read error, because a much larger clone lies one nucleotide away. This sequence joins TRBV12-3 or TRBV12-4 and TRBJ2-3, with 11 bases fitting TRBD2. The V and J ends lost 2 bases and 5 bases, in that order; junction bases with no gene match: 6. The CDR3 spans 16 residues. CDR3 sequence reads: CASSLSSGRGRDTQYF. The DNA for the CDR3 is TGTGCCAGCAGTTTAAGTAGCGGGAGGGGCAGAGATACGCAGTATTTT.

The chain is built from TRBV27 and TRBJ2-4; 7 bases line up with TRBD2. Germline V gene lookup returns CDR1 MNHEY and CDR2 SMNVEV (reference sequence). The CDR3 is made up of 15 amino acids. V was pared by 7 bases and J by 1 base, with 7 bases of the junction left unmatched. CDR3 in amino acids: CASKVARGAKNIQYF. CDR3 nucleotides: TGTGCCAGCAAAGTCGCGCGGGGGGCCAAAAACATTCAGTACTTC.

The V call is TRBV20-1, the J call TRBJ2-7, with 14 bases fitting TRBD2. This CDR3 has 17 residues. Germline V gene sequence: CDR1 DFQATT, CDR2 SNEGSKA (reference sequence). V trimming: 1 base; J trimming: 1 base; junction bases outside the gene matches: 6. Here the CDR3 DNA reads TGCAGTGCTAGAGGCCGTAGGACTAGCGGGAGGTCCTACGAGCAGTACTTC. It translates to CSARGRRTSGRSYEQYF.

V is TRBV6-2 or TRBV6-3 and J is TRBJ2-4, with D unresolved. V was pared by 6 bases and J by 0 bases, with 18 bases between. The CDR3 spans 17 residues. Germline CDR1 is MNHEY and CDR2 is SVGEGT. The CDR3 DNA is TGTGCCAGCAGCTCCCCTCCCGGTGGGATAGCCAAAAACATTCAGTACTTC. This codes for CASSSPPGGIAKNIQYF.

The rearrangement uses TRBV4-3 and TRBJ2-1, with unresolved D. The V end was cut by 0 bases, the J end by 5 bases, with 11 bases between. This CDR3 region has 15 residues. Germline V gives CDR1 LGHNA, CDR2 YSLEER. DNA of the CDR3: TGCGCCAGCAGCCAAGACCCCTTCCCTGACAATGAGCAGTTCTTC. Amino acid sequence: CASSQDPFPDNEQFF.

The V gene is TRBV20-1, the J gene TRBJ2-5, with TRBD2 matching 13 bases. V shed 3 bases and J 7 bases; nucleotides not matched to a gene: 11. This CDR3 contains 16 residues. Germline V CDR1 and CDR2: DFQATT, SNEGSKA (reference sequence). The CDR3 protein is CSASLLAGGPSGTQYF. The CDR3 region has the DNA TGCAGTGCTAGCTTACTAGCGGGAGGGCCTAGTGGGACCCAGTACTTC.

This clonotype has only a few counts. The chain has TRBV28 and TRBJ2-4; D possibly matches TRBD1 or TRBD2 (5 bases each). The J call is uncertain, as TRBJ2-7 better fits the DNA end. The CDR3 loop spans 14 amino acids. Germline CDR1 reads MDHEN; CDR2 reads SYDVKM. The CDR3: CASSYRDPPYEQYF. The DNA for the CDR3 is TGTGCCAGCAGTTACCGGGACCCCCCCTACGAGCAGTACTTC.

This clonotype showed up just once. The chain has TRBV5-1 and TRBJ2-1; 7 bases align to TRBD2. The germline V gene has CDR1 SGHRS and CDR2 YFSETQ. This CDR3 is 16 amino acids long. Trimming cost V 2 bases and J 9 bases; bases outside gene matches: 14. This chain's CDR3 is CASSFTGWEGLGEQFF. CDR3 DNA: TGCGCCAGCAGCTTCACCGGTTGGGAGGGCCTCGGTGAGCAGTTCTTC.

This sequence joins TRBV20-1 and TRBJ2-1, with D perhaps TRBD1 (6 bases). This CDR3 is built from 13 residues. Per germline, CDR1 DFQATT and CDR2 SNEGSKA (reference sequence). Trimming shortened V by 4 bases and J by 7 bases, and 14 bases separated the two germline ends. The CDR3, as DNA: TGCAGTGCTACAGGGGCAAGTGGGAATGAGCAGTTCTTC. Its protein product is CSATGASGNEQFF.

J is TRBJ2-5 and V is TRBV20-1; the match to TRBD1 covers 8 bases. Trimming at V came to 2 bases and at J to 11 bases, leaving 10 bases not matched to a gene. The CDR3 extends over 13 amino acids. Germline CDR1 reads DFQATT; CDR2 reads SNEGSKA (reference sequence). This CDR3 reads CSARQTGAYGQYF. CDR3 nucleotide sequence: TGCAGTGCTAGACAGACAGGGGCCTACGGGCAGTACTTC.

This chain links TRBV6-5 with TRBJ2-1, with 8 bases fitting TRBD2. V trimming: 0 bases; J trimming: 14 bases; junction bases outside the gene matches: 6. The CDR3 covers 13 residues. The germline gives CDR1 MNHEY, CDR2 SVGAGI. Written as DNA, the CDR3 is TGTGCCAGCAGTTACTCCGAGCGGGAGAGGAAGTTCTTC. It specifies CASSYSERERKFF.

This chain links TRBV2 with TRBJ2-3, with TRBD1 as a possible D gene (6 bases). The CDR3 has 16 residues. Trimming removed 7 bases at V and 3 bases at J, with 20 bases between. Germline-derived CDR1 and CDR2 are SNHLY and FYNNEI. CDR3 region: CASNSPSNQGTDTQYF. DNA of the CDR3: TGTGCCAGCAACTCCCCTAGCAATCAGGGGACAGATACGCAGTATTTT.

Regarding this clonotype: Sequence at one end of the junction differs from germline and may be a read error. The chain recombines TRBV5-1 with TRBJ2-7; 8 bases align to TRBD2. There are 16 residues in the CDR3. Germline assignment: CDR1 SGHRS and CDR2 YFSETQ. CDR3 DNA: TGTGCCAGCAGCTTGGGTGTCGGGAGGGCTACCGACGAGCAGTACTTC. Protein product: CASSLGVGRATDEQYF. Full variable domain (missing parts from reference TRBV5-1 and TRBJ2-7): KAGVTQTPRYLIKTRGQQVTLSCSPISGHRSVSWYQQTPGQGLQFLFEYFSETQRNKGNFPGRFSGRQFSNSRSEMNVSTLELGDSALYLCASSLGVGRATDEQYFGPGTRLTVT.

This clonotype was seen once. The J gene is TRBJ2-7, the V gene TRBV28; 8 bases map to TRBD1. Unmatched junction bases numbered 5, after V lost 4 bases and J lost 0 bases. The V gene's germline CDR1 is MDHEN and CDR2 SYDVKM. This CDR3 is 15 amino acids long. In DNA, the CDR3 is TGTGCCAGCAGTTCGTGGACAGGGAGCTCCTACGAGCAGTACTTC. Its translation is CASSSWTGSSYEQYF.

A remark on this clonotype: Compared with germline, one end of the junction differs, possibly owing to a read error. This rearrangement joins TRBV3-1 to TRBJ2-6; TRBD1 might be the D (6 bases). The germline gives CDR1 LGHDT, CDR2 YNNKEL (reference sequence). The CDR3 has 16 residues. CDR3 region: CAGSQGQISGANVLTF. The DNA of the CDR3 is TGTGCCGGCAGCCAAGGACAGATCTCTGGGGCCAACGTCCTGACTTTC.

This clonotype has a handful of counts. In nucleotides, the CDR3 is TGCGCCAGCAGCCAAGTGTCCCAACCCTACGAGCAGTACTTC. Its protein product is CASSQVSQPYEQYF. This sequence joins TRBV4-1 and TRBJ2-7; D call uncertain. The CDR3 runs to 14 residues. Germline CDR1 MGHRA, CDR2 YSYEKL. The V end was cut by 1 base, the J end by 2 bases, with 9 bases between.

In this sample, this clonotype turned up a few times. The rearrangement joins TRBV6-5 to TRBJ2-7; perhaps D is TRBD1 or TRBD2 (5 bases each). Trimming removed 6 bases from V and 10 bases from J, with 22 bases in between. This CDR3 contains 14 residues. Germline lookup yields CDR1 MNHEY and CDR2 SVGAGI. In DNA, the CDR3 is TGTGCCAGCAGCAATCCGGGGCCCGAAAGAATCCAGTACTTC. Its protein product is CASSNPGPERIQYF.

This sequence joins TRBV7-9 and TRBJ2-4; D may match TRBD1 or TRBD2 (5 bases each). The DNA matches TRBJ2-5 better at its end, which makes the J call doubtful. Per germline, CDR1 SEHNR and CDR2 FQNEAQ (reference sequence). The CDR3 contains 13 residues. CDR3: CATRRDAQETQYF. The CDR3 DNA reads as TGTGCCACTAGAAGGGACGCACAAGAGACCCAGTACTTC.

V and J are TRBV27 and TRBJ2-7, with D perhaps TRBD1 (5 bases). The CDR3 is 14 residues long. V gave up 8 bases and J gave up 1 base, with 15 bases separating them. Germline CDR1 is MNHEY and CDR2 is SMNVEV (reference sequence). The CDR3 DNA is TGTGCCAGCCAGACGTGGGGCAGATCCTACGAGCAGTACTTC. The encoded protein is CASQTWGRSYEQYF.

This clonotype was seen only a few times. The chain carries TRBV27 and TRBJ2-7; unclear D gene. Germline lookup yields CDR1 MNHEY and CDR2 SMNVEV (reference sequence). Trimming removed 4 bases at V and 0 bases at J, with 13 bases between. This CDR3 has 15 residues. The CDR3 bases are TGTGCCAGCAGTTCTGTGGGATCTCACTCCTACGAGCAGTACTTC. It translates to CASSSVGSHSYEQYF.